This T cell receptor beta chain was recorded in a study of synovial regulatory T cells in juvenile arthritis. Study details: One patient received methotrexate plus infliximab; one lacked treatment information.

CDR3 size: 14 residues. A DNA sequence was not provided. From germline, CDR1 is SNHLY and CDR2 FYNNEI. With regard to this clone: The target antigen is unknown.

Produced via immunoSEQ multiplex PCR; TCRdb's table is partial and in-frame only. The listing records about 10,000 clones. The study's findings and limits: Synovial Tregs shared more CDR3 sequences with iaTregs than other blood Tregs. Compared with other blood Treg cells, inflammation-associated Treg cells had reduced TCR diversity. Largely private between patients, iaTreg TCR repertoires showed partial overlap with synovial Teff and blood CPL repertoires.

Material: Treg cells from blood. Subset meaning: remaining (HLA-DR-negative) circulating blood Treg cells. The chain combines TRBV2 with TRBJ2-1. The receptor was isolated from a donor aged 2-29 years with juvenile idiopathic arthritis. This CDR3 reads CASSDRRTAEDQFF.